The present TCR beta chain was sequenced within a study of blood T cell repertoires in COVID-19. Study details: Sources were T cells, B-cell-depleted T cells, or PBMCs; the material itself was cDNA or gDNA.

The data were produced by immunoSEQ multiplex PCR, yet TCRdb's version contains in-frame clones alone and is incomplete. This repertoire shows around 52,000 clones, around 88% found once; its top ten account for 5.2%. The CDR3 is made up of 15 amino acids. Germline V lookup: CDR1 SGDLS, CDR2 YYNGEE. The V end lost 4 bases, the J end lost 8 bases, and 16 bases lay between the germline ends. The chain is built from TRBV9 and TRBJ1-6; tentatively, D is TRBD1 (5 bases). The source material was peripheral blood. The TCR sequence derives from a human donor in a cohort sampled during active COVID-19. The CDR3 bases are TGTGCCAGCAGCTCACACAGGACGGCAGATTCACCCCTCCACTTT. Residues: CASSSHRTADSPLHF.